The 14 T cell receptor beta chains below come from one sample, sequenced in a study of PD-1 blockade in classical Hodgkin lymphoma. Time point given: cycle 4 day 1 (C4D1), after 6 weeks of nivolumab. Every patient had relapsed following autologous stem cell transplantation, and cohorts differed in brentuximab vedotin exposure. After PBMCs were thawed, their CD8+ T cells were isolated by magnetic negative selection. Using immunoSEQ multiplex PCR, the repertoire was profiled, and TCRdb retains in-frame clones only, with some absent. The data show 4,000 or so clones, over 50% seen once. The sample in question was CD8+ T cells from blood, obtained before the fourth cycle of nivolumab. All receptors come from a human donor with classical Hodgkin lymphoma.

J is TRBJ2-1 and V is TRBV2, with 9 bases matching TRBD2. Germline lookup yields CDR1 SNHLY and CDR2 FYNNEI. CDR3 length: 15 amino acids. V lost 8 bases, J lost 3 bases, and 8 bases stayed unmatched. DNA of the CDR3: TGTGCCAGCCTGAAACCTAGCGGGGACTACAATGAGCAGTTCTTC. Translated: CASLKPSGDYNEQFF.

CDR3 in amino acids: CASKIQVPTNYGYTF. CDR3 nucleotide sequence: TGTGCCAGCAAGATACAGGTCCCAACTAACTATGGCTACACCTTC. This sequence joins TRBV6-1 and TRBJ1-2; a possible D gene is TRBD1 (5 bases). CDR1 and CDR2 from the germline V gene are MNHNS and SASEGT. This CDR3 contains 15 residues. V lost 7 bases and J lost 0, with 15 bases in between.

The CDR3 loop reads CASSLDSGSTEAFF. The CDR3 DNA follows: TGTGCCAGCAGCTTAGATTCAGGGAGTACTGAAGCTTTCTTT. The chain combines TRBV11-2 with TRBJ1-1, with D maybe TRBD1 (5 bases). Looked up from germline, CDR1 is SGHAT and CDR2 is FQNNGV. This CDR3 comprises 14 residues. The V gene lost 0 bases and the J gene lost 5 bases, with 10 bases spanning the gap.

By proportion, this clone is large. The chain joins TRBV11-2 to TRBJ1-1; D might be TRBD1 (6 bases). Trimming removed 2 bases at V and 0 bases at J, with 7 bases between. In germline, CDR1 is SGHAT, CDR2 FQNNGV. The CDR3 contains 14 residues. The CDR3 bases are TGTGCCAGCAGCTTATCAGGGGTGAACACTGAAGCTTTCTTT. Residues: CASSLSGVNTEAFF.

This clone was picked up a small number of times. The chain recombines TRBV14 with TRBJ1-4, with no clear D. Germline values: CDR1 SGHDN, CDR2 FVKESK. This CDR3 is 15 amino acids long. V was trimmed by 1 base and J by 7 bases, leaving 13 bases between them. CDR3 in amino acids: CASSQVLGLFEKLFF. CDR3 DNA: TGTGCCAGCAGCCAAGTACTAGGGTTATTTGAAAAACTGTTTTTT.

This clone is deemed large. The chain uses TRBV6-6 and TRBJ2-5; 10 nucleotides agree with TRBD1. The CDR3 totals 16 residues. J lost 0 bases, V lost 7 bases, and 8 bases had no gene match. Germline V CDR1 and CDR2: MNHNY, SVGAGI (reference sequence). The CDR3: CASTTGQGTYQETQYF. DNA of the CDR3: TGTGCCAGCACCACGGGACAGGGGACGTACCAAGAGACCCAGTACTTC.

The DNA for the CDR3 is TGTGCCAGCAGTGAAGGGGACCAGAGCTCCTACGAGCAGTACTTC. It is translated as CASSEGDQSSYEQYF. This chain links TRBV6-1 with TRBJ2-7, with D possibly called TRBD1 or TRBD2 (5 bases each). The germline V gene has CDR1 MNHNS and CDR2 SASEGT. This CDR3 contains 15 residues. Trimming cost V 1 base and J 0 bases, with 10 bases left between them.

The CDR3: CASKVPAEAFF. CDR3 DNA sequence: TGTGCCAGCAAAGTCCCCGCTGAAGCTTTCTTT. The chain carries TRBV6-5 and TRBJ1-1; no definite D call. Germline CDR1 and CDR2: MNHEY and SVGAGI. This CDR3 contains 11 residues. Trimming shortened V by 7 bases and J by 6 bases, and 9 bases separated the two germline ends.

This sequence joins TRBV9 and TRBJ1-2; D uncertain. This CDR3 has 13 residues. Germline loops: CDR1 SGDLS, CDR2 YYNGEE. The ends were cut back, 0 bases at V and 7 bases at J, with 10 bases in the middle. This CDR3 reads CASSVGHDFGYTF. The CDR3 DNA reads as TGTGCCAGCAGCGTAGGACATGATTTTGGCTACACCTTC. Full variable domain (rest looked up from reference TRBV9 and TRBJ1-2): DSGVTQTPKHLITATGQRVTLRCSPRSGDLSVYWYQQSLDQGLQFLIQYYNGEERAKGNILERFSAQQFPDLHSELNLSSLELGDSALYFCASSVGHDFGYTFGSGTRLTVV.

This chain connects TRBV7-9 to TRBJ2-1; 11 bases line up with TRBD1. Trimming removed 1 base from V and 3 bases from J; junction bases left unmatched: 11. Germline V gene sequence: CDR1 SEHNR, CDR2 FQNEAQ (reference sequence). The CDR3 sequence is 19 residues long. The CDR3 DNA follows: TGTGCCAGCAGCTTAGTTCGCGGACAGGGGGCGATGATCTACAATGAGCAGTTCTTC. Translation gives CASSLVRGQGAMIYNEQFF.

V is TRBV27 and J is TRBJ2-7; D is uncertain. The CDR3 contains 14 residues. V was shortened by 6 bases and J by 0 bases, with 12 bases between the two germline ends. The V gene's germline CDR1 is MNHEY and CDR2 SMNVEV (reference sequence). This chain's CDR3 is CASSPTAPSYEQYF. The CDR3 DNA reads as TGTGCCAGCAGCCCAACGGCACCCTCCTACGAGCAGTACTTC.

In its sample, this clone ranks as large. The chain carries TRBV27 and TRBJ1-1, with D unresolved. Germline CDR1 reads MNHEY; CDR2 reads SMNVEV (reference sequence). V lost 5 bases and J 2 bases, leaving 9 bases between the germline ends. The CDR3 is made up of 13 amino acids. Here the CDR3 DNA reads TGTGCCAGCAGTCCGCGGGCTAACACTGAAGCTTTCTTT. Amino acid sequence: CASSPRANTEAFF.

This clone appeared a few times. The chain recombines TRBV5-5 with TRBJ2-7, with 7 bases aligning to TRBD1. V shed 3 bases and J 3 bases; nucleotides not matched to a gene: 9. This CDR3 has 15 residues. Germline loops: CDR1 SGHKS, CDR2 YYEKEE (reference sequence). CDR3 bases: TGTGCCAGCAGCTCGGGACAGAGCATTGTCTACGAGCAGTACTTC. Protein sequence: CASSSGQSIVYEQYF.

This chain connects TRBV7-9 to TRBJ2-7; D unresolved. Looked up from germline, CDR1 is SEHNR and CDR2 is FQNEAQ (reference sequence). This CDR3 is built from 11 residues. Deletions cut 5 bases from V and 2 bases from J, with 4 bases between. This chain's CDR3 is CASSTTYEQYF. The DNA of the CDR3 is TGTGCCAGCAGCACCACCTACGAGCAGTACTTC.